The entry that follows covers one TCR beta chain sequence. What it binds is not known. The source of the sample is a study of CD8+ T cells in alopecia areata. Turning to the study itself: Severity scoring for treated patients was based on the percentage of affected scalp area.

The authors extracted RNA and reverse transcribed it into cDNA as the sequencing template. Sequencing was performed with immunoSEQ multiplex PCR; in TCRdb, only in-frame clones are kept and a portion is missing. This table has about 4,300 clones, 69% appearing once. This sample's treatment: oral pan-JAK inhibitor, 5-10 mg twice daily. Alopecia areata patients provided lesional scalp punch biopsies and peripheral blood. V lost 2 bases, J lost 5 bases, and 8 bases stayed unmatched. CDR1 and CDR2 (germline): MNHNY, SVGAGI (reference sequence). The CDR3 spans 15 residues. The study's findings and limits: Persistence during tofacitinib was seen for many expanded lesional clones in scalp and blood.

The sequenced sample was skin, obtained at week 24, from a patient treated with tofacitinib. The chain uses TRBV6-6 and TRBJ2-5; 7 nucleotides align to TRBD1. This clonotype was sampled from a human donor with alopecia areata. CDR3 residues: CASSYGDRIWETQYF. Written as DNA, the CDR3 is TGTGCCAGCAGTTACGGGGACAGAATTTGGGAGACCCAGTACTTC.